This TCR beta chain was profiled in a study of glioma-infiltrating T cells after dendritic cell vaccination. On the study more broadly: Patients received autologous tumor lysate-pulsed dendritic cell vaccination between about 2003 and 2013.

V shed 3 bases and J shed 5 bases, with 26 bases lying between them. Germline V gene data show CDR1 as SGHAT and CDR2 as FQNNGV. This CDR3 region has 18 residues. Time point defined: after dendritic cell vaccination, including at tumor progression/relapse. Selection required adequate fresh-frozen tumor tissue plus more than two years' survival data. Primers: 60 V beta forward and 13 J beta reverse. Sequenced by immunoSEQ multiplex PCR; TCRdb stores in-frame clones only, minus some. Seen here are about 50,000 clones, 89% observed once, and the top ten hold approximately 5.3%. The specimen was blood, collected after dendritic cell vaccination. The receptor was isolated from a human donor with glioblastoma. This sequence joins TRBV11-2 and TRBJ2-7; weak D call: TRBD2 (6 bases). The CDR3 loop is CASSLAHNASGGSNEQYF. In DNA, the CDR3 is TGTGCCAGCAGCTTGGCCCATAATGCTAGTGGAGGGTCGAACGAGCAGTACTTC.